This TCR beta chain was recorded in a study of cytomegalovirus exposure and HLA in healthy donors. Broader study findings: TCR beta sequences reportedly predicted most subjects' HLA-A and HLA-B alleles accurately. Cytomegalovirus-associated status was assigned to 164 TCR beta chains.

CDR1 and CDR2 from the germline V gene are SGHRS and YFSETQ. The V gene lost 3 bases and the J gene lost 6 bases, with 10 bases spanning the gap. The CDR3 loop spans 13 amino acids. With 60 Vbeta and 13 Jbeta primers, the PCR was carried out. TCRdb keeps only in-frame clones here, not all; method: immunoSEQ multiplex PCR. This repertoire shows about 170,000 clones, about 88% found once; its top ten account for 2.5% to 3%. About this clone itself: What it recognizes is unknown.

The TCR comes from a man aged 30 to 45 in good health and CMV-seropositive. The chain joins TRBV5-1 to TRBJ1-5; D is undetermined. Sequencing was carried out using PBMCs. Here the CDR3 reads CASSSGEGQPQHF. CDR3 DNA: TGCGCCAGCAGCTCCGGTGAGGGTCAGCCCCAGCATTTT.